Listed below are T cell receptor beta chains from one sample, sequenced in a study of vaccination effects on CD4 cells after COVID-19. These receptors are not linked to any known antigen. Measured with immunoSEQ multiplex PCR; TCRdb has only the in-frame clones, and not every one. Of fewer than 40,000 clones listed, 74% were seen once; the top ten hold 15%. The sample was CD4+ T cells from PBMCs cultured without peptide, taken after COVID-19 vaccination. Receptors were obtained from a human donor who received a COVID-19 vaccine. The conserved cysteine and the conserved F or W are not part of the CDR3 here. Each record gives: J gene, D gene, clone size, V gene, CDR3 protein. The D gene is left open where the match is weak. Clone size appears in some rows only: once, few, many, or a class for an expanded clone.

>TRBJ1-6|TRBD1|NA|TRBV6-5
ASSTSGGGSPLH
>TRBJ1-1|NA|NA|TRBV11-2
ASSRSPPLKNTEAF
>TRBJ2-2|TRBD2|NA|TRBV19
ASSMTSGRDTGELF
>TRBJ1-1|NA|NA|TRBV30
AWSGGAGTEAF
>TRBJ1-2|TRBD1|NA|TRBV30
AWRAGGLQTSYGYT
>TRBJ2-3|NA|NA|TRBV6-4
ATSQGHTDTQY
>TRBJ1-1|NA|few|TRBV9
ASSRGDGTEAF
>TRBJ2-1|TRBD2|NA|TRBV5-1
ATSGGGAPYNEQF
>TRBJ2-7|TRBD2|few|TRBV30
AWTHWTSGRYEQY
>TRBJ1-2|NA|NA|TRBV6-1
ASSEGWGPYGYT
>TRBJ1-5|TRBD1|NA|TRBV20-1
SASSPPGTGGNQPQH
>TRBJ2-5|NA|NA|TRBV6-5
ASSYRGGTQY
>TRBJ2-7|NA|once|TRBV4-2
ASSQEGAAGSYEQY
>TRBJ1-1|NA|NA|TRBV6-5
ASSQRRNTEAF
>TRBJ2-5|TRBD1|NA|TRBV19
ASRDRGIGETQY
>TRBJ1-2|NA|NA|TRBV28
ASSLRNYGYT
>TRBJ1-3|NA|NA|TRBV5-6
ASSLEGNFFGNTIY
>TRBJ1-6|NA|NA|TRBV4-3
ASSQDRPGGPYNSPLH
>TRBJ2-1|TRBD2|few|TRBV5-1
ASSLAGVYNEQF
>TRBJ1-2|TRBD1|NA|TRBV5-1
ASSRTTGGADGYT
>TRBJ2-5|TRBD1|NA|TRBV6-6
ASSSGTAIQETQY
>TRBJ1-5|NA|NA|TRBV30
AWSRGDQPQH
>TRBJ1-4|NA|NA|TRBV3-1/TRBV3-2
ASSQDFGVFIGGNEKLF
>TRBJ1-1|NA|NA|TRBV5-1
ASSLEGNTEAF
>TRBJ1-2|TRBD1|few|TRBV7-9
ASSFDRGNGYT
>TRBJ1-1|TRBD1|NA|TRBV11-2
ASSLYRGTEAF
>TRBJ2-3|TRBD2|NA|TRBV10-3
AISESPGLAGGLEGTDTQY
>TRBJ1-1|NA|NA|TRBV5-4
ASSITSQNTEAF
>TRBJ1-2|TRBD1|few|TRBV5-1
ASSPGPTGVGNRYT